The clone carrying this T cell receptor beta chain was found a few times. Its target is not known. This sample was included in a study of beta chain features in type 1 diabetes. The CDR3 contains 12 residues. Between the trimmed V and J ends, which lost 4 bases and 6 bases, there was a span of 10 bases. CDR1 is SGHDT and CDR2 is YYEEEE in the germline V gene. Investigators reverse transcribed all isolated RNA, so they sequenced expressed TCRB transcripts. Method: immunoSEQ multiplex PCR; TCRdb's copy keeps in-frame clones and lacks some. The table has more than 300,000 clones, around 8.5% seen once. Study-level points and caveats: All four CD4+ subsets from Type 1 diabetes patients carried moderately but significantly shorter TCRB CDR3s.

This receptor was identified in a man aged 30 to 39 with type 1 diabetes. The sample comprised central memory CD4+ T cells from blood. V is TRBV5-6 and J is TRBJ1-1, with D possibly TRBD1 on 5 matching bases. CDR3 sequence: CASSRGEPEAFF. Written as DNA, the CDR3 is TGTGCCAGCAGCCGGGGGGAGCCTGAAGCTTTCTTT.